This TCR beta chain was captured by sequencing in a study of post-analysis software for immune sequencing data. Points from the study as a whole: Controls had lower frequencies than patients of four or five TRBV segments, which included TRBV5-6, TRBV5-1 and TRBV20-1. Diversity measured as normalized Chao1 was significantly lower in multiple sclerosis patients than in controls.

The germline V gene has CDR1 MGHRA and CDR2 YSYEKL. The CDR3 spans 18 residues. V was trimmed by 0 bases and J by 1 base, leaving 17 bases between them. On this clonotype: Its specificity is unknown.

Built from TCR beta cDNA, the libraries had unique molecular identifiers in them. TCRdb reanalysed the PCR reads using MiXCR and keeps one entry per CDR3 protein. The sample contains around 400,000 distinct CDR3 sequences, roughly 35% of which appear only once. The chain carries TRBV4-1 and TRBJ2-3; D remains ambiguous. The sample comprised blood. The clonotype was recovered from a girl aged 5-17 years with multiple sclerosis. CDR3 nucleotides: TGCGCCAGCAGCCAAGAGACTTCGGCACTCCCGCGCACAGATACGCAGTATTTT. Translating gives CASSQETSALPRTDTQYF.